What follows are 22 T cell receptor beta chains derived from one specimen sequenced in a study of beta chain features in type 1 diabetes. Study-wide results and caveats: All four CD4+ subsets from Type 1 diabetes patients carried moderately but significantly shorter TCRB CDR3s.

For these receptors, no antigen is known. The whole isolated RNA underwent reverse transcription, so sequencing captured expressed TCRB transcripts. Data came from immunoSEQ multiplex PCR; TCRdb stores just in-frame clones and leaves some out. The sample carries 600,000 to 750,000 clones, under 15% recorded once. Sequencing was performed on naive CD4+ T cells from blood. The receptor set was obtained from a man in his thirties or forties with type 1 diabetes.

The chain carries TRBV11-1 and TRBJ2-1; TRBD2 agrees at 7 bases. This CDR3 comprises 14 residues. Germline V gives CDR1 SGHAT, CDR2 FQDESV (reference sequence). Trimming at V came to 5 bases and at J to 6 bases, leaving 7 bases not matched to a gene. CDR3 in amino acids: CASSPGRGFNEQFF. The DNA for the CDR3 is TGTGCCAGCAGCCCAGGGAGGGGCTTCAATGAGCAGTTCTTC.

The genes are TRBV18 and TRBJ1-2; D is perhaps TRBD1 (5 bases). CDR3 length: 13 amino acids. Germline CDR1 KGHSH, CDR2 LQKENI. V lost 2 bases, J lost 5 bases, and 9 bases lay in between. CDR3: CASSPETAYGYTF. CDR3 sequence (DNA): TGTGCCAGCTCACCAGAGACAGCATATGGCTACACCTTC. The full variable domain, rest sourced from reference TRBV18 and TRBJ1-2, is NAGVMQNPRHLVRRRGQEARLRCSPMKGHSHVYWYRQLPEEGLKFMVYLQKENIIDESGMPKERFSAEFPKEGPSILRIQQVVRGDSAAYFCASSPETAYGYTFGSGTRLTVV.

This chain links TRBV29-1 with TRBJ2-3; 8 nucleotides line up with TRBD1. This CDR3 has 14 residues. Germline-derived CDR1 and CDR2 are SQVTM and ANQGSEA. The J segment lost 2 bases and the V segment lost 5 bases, leaving 6 bases of the junction unmatched. The CDR3 DNA is TGCAGCGTTCACTGGACAGGGATCACAGATACGCAGTATTTT. Protein product: CSVHWTGITDTQYF.

This clone was recorded a few times. The chain links TRBV4-3 to TRBJ2-7, with D possibly being TRBD1 (5 bases). Germline V gives CDR1 LGHNA, CDR2 YSLEER. This CDR3 contains 16 residues. With 0 bases removed from V and 5 bases from J, the gap between germline ends came to 17 bases. In nucleotides, the CDR3 is TGCGCCAGCAGCCAAGATTGGGCAGGGTATGTTAACGAGCAGTACTTC. This gives the protein CASSQDWAGYVNEQYF.

This clone was detected a few times. The chain links TRBV28 to TRBJ2-1, with 15 bases aligning to TRBD2. CDR1 is MDHEN and CDR2 is SYDVKM in the germline V gene. V lost 10 bases to trimming and J lost 8 bases; unmatched junction nucleotides: 6. CDR3 length: 14 residues. CDR3 region: CAIAGLAGGDEQFF. The CDR3 DNA follows: TGTGCCATCGCGGGACTAGCGGGGGGAGATGAGCAGTTCTTC. The full variable domain, rest sourced from reference TRBV28 and TRBJ2-1, is DVKVTQSSRYLVKRTGEKVFLECVQDMDHENMFWYRQDPGLGLRLIYFSYDVKMKEKGDIPEGYSVSREKKERFSLILESASTNQTSMYLCAIAGLAGGDEQFFGPGTRLTVL.

The CDR3 DNA sequence: TGTGCCAGCAGCTTAAATGATCAGCCCCAGCATTTT. It codes for CASSLNDQPQHF. The rearrangement uses TRBV13 and TRBJ1-5, with D unclear. This CDR3 region has 12 residues. Germline lookup yields CDR1 PRHDT and CDR2 FYEKMQ (reference sequence). Between the trimmed V and J ends, which lost 2 bases and 5 bases, there was a span of 4 bases. Full variable domain (missing parts from reference TRBV13 and TRBJ1-5): AAGVIQSPRHLIKEKRETATLKCYPIPRHDTVYWYQQGPGQDPQFLISFYEKMQSDKGSIPDRFSAQQFSDYHSELNMSSLELGDSALYFCASSLNDQPQHFGDGTRLSIL.

This clone was counted a few times. Other nucleotide sequences from this sample produce the same CDR3. This chain links TRBV18 with TRBJ2-7; no definite D call. The CDR3 runs 12 residues. Germline V gene lookup returns CDR1 KGHSH and CDR2 LQKENI. V was clipped by 3 bases and J by 1 base, with 4 bases between them. CDR3 protein: CASSPVSYEQYF. The CDR3 region has the DNA TGTGCCAGCTCACCCGTTTCCTACGAGCAGTACTTC.

This clone appeared a few times. This sequence joins TRBV6-1 and TRBJ1-1; no definite D call. Trimming stripped 0 bases from V and 0 bases from J, with 11 bases between. The germline gives CDR1 MNHNS, CDR2 SASEGT. The CDR3 runs to 16 residues. CDR3 residues: CASSEAGGPMNTEAFF. For the CDR3, the DNA is TGTGCCAGCAGTGAAGCGGGCGGACCAATGAACACTGAAGCTTTCTTT.

The chain employs TRBV4-2 and TRBJ2-2; 9 nucleotides agree with TRBD1. CDR1 is LGHNA and CDR2 is YNFKEQ in the germline V gene. Losses at the gene ends were 5 bases for V and 3 bases for J; bases not matched to a gene: 1. The CDR3 is 14 amino acids. The CDR3 here is CASSWTGDTGELFF. CDR3 in DNA: TGTGCCAGCAGCTGGACAGGGGACACCGGGGAGCTGTTTTTT.

A word on this clone: The same CDR3 can be traced to other DNA sequences in this sample. V usage is TRBV9 and J usage is TRBJ2-1; D gene uncertain. CDR1 is SGDLS and CDR2 is YYNGEE in the germline V gene. CDR3 length: 15 residues. The V end lost 0 bases, the J end lost 0 bases, and 7 bases lay between the germline ends. CDR3 loop: CASSVGPSSYNEQFF. The CDR3 coding sequence is TGTGCCAGCAGCGTAGGTCCCAGCTCCTACAATGAGCAGTTCTTC.

CDR3 coding DNA: TGCGCCAGCAGCACAGGTGACGATAGCAATCAGCCCCAGCATTTT. Amino acid sequence: CASSTGDDSNQPQHF. V and J are TRBV5-1 and TRBJ1-5; possible D gene TRBD1, 5 bases. Per the germline V gene, CDR1 is SGHRS and CDR2 is YFSETQ. Trimming stripped 4 bases from V and 0 bases from J, with 11 bases between. The CDR3 sequence is 15 residues long.

The V gene is TRBV6-5, the J gene TRBJ2-7; either TRBD1 or TRBD2 may supply D (5 bases each). The germline CDR1 and CDR2 sequences are MNHEY and SVGAGI. The CDR3 covers 13 residues. V gave up 0 bases and J gave up 6 bases, with 9 bases separating them. The CDR3 bases are TGTGCCAGCAGTTACTCCGAGGGGTTCGAGCAGTACTTC. Translation: CASSYSEGFEQYF.

The V gene is TRBV6-6, the J gene TRBJ1-5; the D is unclear. The CDR3 totals 12 residues. V lost 2 bases and J 5 bases, leaving 4 bases between the germline ends. Germline CDR1 MNHNY, CDR2 SVGAGI (reference sequence). CDR3 DNA: TGTGCCAGCAGTTACCCTGATCAGCCCCAGCATTTT. Translated: CASSYPDQPQHF.

This clone has only a few counts. The CDR3 DNA follows: TGTGCCAGCAGCTTAGACAGGGGGCACGGAAATGAGCAGTTCTTC. Amino acid sequence: CASSLDRGHGNEQFF. J is TRBJ2-1 and V is TRBV7-2, with TRBD1 identical over 9 bases. V lost 1 base, J lost 7 bases, and 5 bases stayed unmatched. Germline V gene lookup returns CDR1 SGHTA and CDR2 FQGNSA. There are 15 residues in the CDR3.

The sample holds a few counts of this clone. The chain links TRBV7-2 to TRBJ1-2, with D unresolved. The CDR3 runs 13 residues. V lost 1 base and J 8 bases, leaving 11 bases between the germline ends. Germline values: CDR1 SGHTA, CDR2 FQGNSA. The chain's CDR3 is CASSLVSSEGYTF. The CDR3, as DNA: TGTGCCAGCAGCTTAGTATCCTCAGAGGGCTACACCTTC.

The chain combines TRBV6-6 with TRBJ2-1, with no clear D. CDR1 and CDR2 (germline): MNHNY, SVGAGI (reference sequence). Between the trimmed V and J ends, which lost 4 bases and 6 bases, there was a span of 13 bases. The CDR3 sequence is 14 residues long. CDR3 sequence: CASSLGLEPNEQFF. CDR3 DNA: TGTGCCAGCAGTTTGGGCCTCGAACCCAATGAGCAGTTCTTC.

This chain connects TRBV2 to TRBJ2-4, with D possibly TRBD1 on 5 matching bases. CDR3 length: 13 amino acids. Trimming took 7 bases from V and 7 from J, leaving 14 bases between them. Germline V gives CDR1 SNHLY, CDR2 FYNNEI. The CDR3 DNA sequence: TGTGCCAGCACTGGGGCAGATGGCAACATTCAGTACTTC. Its protein product is CASTGADGNIQYF.

The gene calls are TRBV2 and TRBJ1-5, with 11 bases identical to TRBD1. Germline loops: CDR1 SNHLY, CDR2 FYNNEI. This CDR3 contains 14 residues. Unmatched junction bases numbered 4, after V lost 6 bases and J lost 6 bases. Here the CDR3 DNA reads TGTGCCAGCAGCGGGACAGGGGGAGTTCAGCCCCAGCATTTT. Amino acids: CASSGTGGVQPQHF. Using reference TRBV2 and TRBJ1-5 for the parts outside the CDR3, the full variable domain is EPEVTQTPSHQVTQMGQEVILRCVPISNHLYFYWYRQILGQKVEFLVSFYNNEISEKSEIFDDQFSVERPDGSNFTLKIRSTKLEDSAMYFCASSGTGGVQPQHFGDGTRLSIL.

The chain joins TRBV7-9 to TRBJ1-6; the D is unclear. This CDR3 contains 11 residues. Germline V gene data show CDR1 as SEHNR and CDR2 as FQNEAQ (reference sequence). Trimming pared 1 base from V and 9 bases from J, leaving 1 base between. This chain's CDR3 is CASSLGSPLHF. Written as DNA, the CDR3 is TGTGCCAGCAGCTTAGGTTCACCCCTCCACTTT.

V usage is TRBV5-4 and J usage is TRBJ1-2, with 10 positions matching TRBD1. Germline loops: CDR1 SGHNT, CDR2 YYREEE (reference sequence). The CDR3 contains 16 residues. Trimming at V came to 4 bases and at J to 6 bases, leaving 12 bases not matched to a gene. CDR3 residues: CASSRGTGTGVDGYTF. In DNA, the CDR3 is TGTGCCAGCAGCCGGGGTACCGGGACAGGGGTCGATGGCTACACCTTC.

This chain links TRBV7-8 with TRBJ2-3; D remains unclear. Looked up from germline, CDR1 is SGHVS and CDR2 is FQNEAQ. The CDR3 contains 11 residues. V was shortened by 5 bases and J by 5 bases, with 5 bases between the two germline ends. CDR3 loop: CASSRQDTQYF. In nucleotides, the CDR3 is TGTGCCAGCAGCCGTCAAGATACGCAGTATTTT.

The J gene is TRBJ1-5, the V gene TRBV30, with D uncertain. The germline gives CDR1 GTSNPN, CDR2 SVGIG (reference sequence). The CDR3 totals 13 residues. Trimming removed 2 bases at V and 4 bases at J, with 9 bases between. The DNA of the CDR3 is TGTGCCTGGAGTTCGGACCTTAATCAGCCCCAGCATTTT. It yields the protein CAWSSDLNQPQHF.